Following are 11 T cell receptor beta chains from one sample sequenced in a study of blood T cells in healthy people across ages. Primers used in a second PCR of roughly 6 to 12 cycles were a sample-barcoded 5' primer and a J-beta primer mix. TCRdb fed the 5' RACE reads into MiXCR, producing one record per CDR3 protein. The data contain roughly 1,500,000 distinct CDR3 sequences, about 35% of them singletons. The sequenced sample consisted of blood. The origin of the receptors is a young woman in good health.

There are a few counts of this clonotype. The junction shows a germline mismatch at one end, possibly a read error. The J gene is TRBJ1-2, the V gene TRBV5-1, with D uncertain. Germline V gene lookup returns CDR1 SGHRS and CDR2 YFSETQ. The CDR3 spans 13 residues. CDR3 sequence reads: CVSSLDPDYGYTF. The CDR3 DNA is TGCGTCAGCAGCTTGGATCCTGATTATGGCTACACCTTC.

In this sample, this clonotype turned up a few times. V is TRBV20-1 and J is TRBJ2-7; D may be TRBD1 or TRBD2 (5 bases each). Germline-derived CDR1 and CDR2 are DFQATT and SNEGSKA (reference sequence). The CDR3 contains 14 residues. Trimming took off 6 bases at V and 4 bases at J, with 19 bases between the two ends. For the CDR3, the DNA is TGCAGTGCCGAACGGCGGGTAGGGGTGTACGAGCAGTACTTC. Amino acid sequence: CSAERRVGVYEQYF.

The gene calls are TRBV7-3 and TRBJ2-7; D may be TRBD2 (6 bases). The CDR3 is 14 residues long. Trimming took off 4 bases at V and 3 bases at J, with 13 bases between the two ends. Germline loops: CDR1 SGHTA, CDR2 FQGTGA. The CDR3 here is CASSSGLPNYEQYF. In DNA, the CDR3 is TGTGCCAGCAGCTCGGGACTCCCAAACTACGAGCAGTACTTC.

The gene calls are TRBV9 and TRBJ2-1, with TRBD2 matching over 9 bases. Germline CDR1 is SGDLS and CDR2 is YYNGEE. This CDR3 region has 17 residues. V shed 2 bases and J 9 bases; nucleotides not matched to a gene: 15. CDR3 region: CASSVPGLAGSEGEQFF. The DNA of the CDR3 is TGTGCCAGCAGCGTTCCAGGGCTAGCGGGGTCCGAGGGTGAGCAGTTCTTC.

The J gene is TRBJ1-3, the V gene TRBV5-5, with D uncertain. Germline V lookup: CDR1 SGHKS, CDR2 YYEKEE (reference sequence). The CDR3 sequence is 14 residues long. V was trimmed by 4 bases and J by 0 bases, leaving 8 bases between them. The CDR3 bases are TGTGCCAGCAGCGTTGGAGGCTCTGGAAACACCATATATTTT. It yields the protein CASSVGGSGNTIYF.

This clonotype turned up a few times. The chain uses TRBV12-3 or TRBV12-4 and TRBJ1-2; unclear D gene. This CDR3 comprises 13 residues. Trimming took 6 bases from V and 5 from J, leaving 13 bases between them. CDR3 DNA sequence: TGTGCCAGCAGGGGGATAGCCGGGTATGGCTACACCTTC. Translating it yields CASRGIAGYGYTF.

There are many counts of this clonotype. The chain uses TRBV9 and TRBJ2-7, with TRBD2 matching 8 bases. Germline CDR1 and CDR2: SGDLS and YYNGEE. CDR3 size: 15 residues. J lost 1 base, V lost 2 bases, and 5 bases had no gene match. The CDR3: CASSVTGGPSYEQYF. CDR3 bases: TGTGCCAGCAGCGTTACGGGGGGGCCATCCTACGAGCAGTACTTC.

In nucleotides, the CDR3 is TGTGCCAGCAGTTACGGACTAGCGGGGAGTTACTACGAGCAGTACTTC. This encodes CASSYGLAGSYYEQYF. The chain carries TRBV6-2 or TRBV6-3 and TRBJ2-7, with 12 nucleotides matching TRBD2. V dropped 2 bases and J dropped 3; count of bases not matched to a gene: 5. Germline V lookup: CDR1 MNHEY, CDR2 SVGEGT. This CDR3 has 16 residues.

CDR3 sequence: CASSSTVREQYF. CDR3 in DNA: TGTGCCAGCAGTTCAACAGTTAGAGAGCAGTACTTC. The chain joins TRBV6-5 to TRBJ2-5; D ambiguous. This CDR3 is built from 12 residues. Germline V gene data show CDR1 as MNHEY and CDR2 as SVGAGI. V gave up 4 bases and J gave up 11 bases, with 14 bases separating them.

This clonotype has a handful of counts. This chain uses TRBV24-1 with TRBJ2-5, with D possibly TRBD2 on 6 matching bases. The CDR3 totals 15 residues. V lost 3 bases to trimming and J lost 2 bases, with 12 bases between them. CDR1 is KGHDR, CDR2 SFDVKD, per germline. Written as DNA, the CDR3 is TGTGCCACCAGTGATACGATGGAGGGGCAAGAGACCCAGTACTTC. Its protein product is CATSDTMEGQETQYF.

This clonotype was recorded only once. A much larger clone differs by one base, so this may be a read error. This sequence joins TRBV13 and TRBJ1-2; D uncertain. CDR3 size: 17 residues. Germline CDR1 PRHDT, CDR2 FYEKMQ (reference sequence). CDR3 loop: CAGSLTSSTTHYYGYTF. DNA for the CDR3: TGTGCCGGCAGCCTAACCTCCTCCACCACCCACTACTATGGCTACACCTTC. The full variable domain, its missing parts supplied by reference TRBV13 and TRBJ1-2, is AAGVIQSPRHLIKEKRETATLKCYPIPRHDTVYWYQQGPGQDPQFLISFYEKMQSDKGSIPDRFSAQQFSDYHSELNMSSLELGDSALYFCAGSLTSSTTHYYGYTFGSGTRLTVV.